The T cell receptor beta chain under discussion was sequenced for a study of Tregs in tolerant kidney transplant recipients. The repertoire was sequenced with immunoSEQ multiplex PCR; TCRdb's copy has only in-frame clones and lacks some. The table has some 110,000 clones, approximately 90% seen once; the top ten hold approximately 0.6%. A few counts support this clone. Sequenced input: CD4+ T cells from blood. The clonotype comes from a human donor in good health.

CDR3 bases: TGTGCCACCAGCAGAGATTTGCTGGGACAGCTCAATTCACCCCTCCACTTT. It yields the protein CATSRDLLGQLNSPLHF. V usage is TRBV15 and J usage is TRBJ1-6, with 7 positions matching TRBD1. Losses at the gene ends were 0 bases for V and 7 bases for J; bases not matched to a gene: 9. Germline CDR1 and CDR2: LNHNV and YYDKDF (reference sequence). The CDR3 has 17 amino acids.